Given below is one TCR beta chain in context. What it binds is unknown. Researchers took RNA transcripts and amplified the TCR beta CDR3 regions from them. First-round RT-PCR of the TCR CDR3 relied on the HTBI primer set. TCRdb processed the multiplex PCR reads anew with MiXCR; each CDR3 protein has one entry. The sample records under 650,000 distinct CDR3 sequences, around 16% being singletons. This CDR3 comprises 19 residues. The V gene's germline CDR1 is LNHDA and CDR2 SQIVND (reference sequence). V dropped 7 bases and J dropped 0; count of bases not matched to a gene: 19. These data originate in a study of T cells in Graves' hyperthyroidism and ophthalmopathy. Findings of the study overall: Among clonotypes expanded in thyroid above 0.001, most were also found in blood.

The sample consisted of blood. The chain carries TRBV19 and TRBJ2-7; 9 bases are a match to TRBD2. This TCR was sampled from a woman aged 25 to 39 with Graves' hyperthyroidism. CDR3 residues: CASIRSSGKTISSSYEQYF. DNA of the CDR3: TGTGCCAGTATCCGGTCTAGCGGGAAGACGATTTCAAGCTCCTACGAGCAGTACTTC.